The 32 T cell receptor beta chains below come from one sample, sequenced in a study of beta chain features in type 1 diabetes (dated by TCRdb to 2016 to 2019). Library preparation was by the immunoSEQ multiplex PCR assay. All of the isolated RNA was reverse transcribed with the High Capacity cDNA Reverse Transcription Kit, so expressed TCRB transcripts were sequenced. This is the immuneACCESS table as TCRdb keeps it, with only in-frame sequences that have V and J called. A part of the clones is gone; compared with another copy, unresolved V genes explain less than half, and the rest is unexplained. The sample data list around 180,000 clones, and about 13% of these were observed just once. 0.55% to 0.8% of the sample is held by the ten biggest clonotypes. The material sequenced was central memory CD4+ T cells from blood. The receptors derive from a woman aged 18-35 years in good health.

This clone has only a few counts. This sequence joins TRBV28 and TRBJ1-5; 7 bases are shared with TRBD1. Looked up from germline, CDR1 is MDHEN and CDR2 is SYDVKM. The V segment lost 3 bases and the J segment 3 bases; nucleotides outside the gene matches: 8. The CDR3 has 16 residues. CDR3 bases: TGTGCCAGCAGTTTCAACCGAGGGACAGCCAATCAGCCCCAGCATTTT. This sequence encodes CASSFNRGTANQPQHF.

DNA of the CDR3: TGTGCCAGCGCCCTGGCGGGAAGAGGGAATCAGCCCCAGCATTTT. It specifies CASALAGRGNQPQHF. The chain recombines TRBV18 with TRBJ1-5, with D hard to call. The CDR3 consists of 15 residues. V dropped 8 bases and J dropped 4 bases, with 18 bases sitting between them. Per the germline V gene, CDR1 is KGHSH and CDR2 is LQKENI.

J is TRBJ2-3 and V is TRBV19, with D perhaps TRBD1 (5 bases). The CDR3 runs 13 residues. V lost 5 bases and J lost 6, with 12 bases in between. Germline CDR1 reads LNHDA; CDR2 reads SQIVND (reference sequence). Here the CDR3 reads CASSPQGSDTQYF. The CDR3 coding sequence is TGTGCCAGTAGTCCCCAGGGTTCGGATACGCAGTATTTT. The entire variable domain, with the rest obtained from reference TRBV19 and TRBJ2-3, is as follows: DGGITQSPKYLFRKEGQNVTLSCEQNLNHDAMYWYRQDPGQGLRLIYYSQIVNDFQKGDIAEGYSVSREKKESFPLTVTSAQKNPTAFYLCASSPQGSDTQYFGPGTRLTVL.

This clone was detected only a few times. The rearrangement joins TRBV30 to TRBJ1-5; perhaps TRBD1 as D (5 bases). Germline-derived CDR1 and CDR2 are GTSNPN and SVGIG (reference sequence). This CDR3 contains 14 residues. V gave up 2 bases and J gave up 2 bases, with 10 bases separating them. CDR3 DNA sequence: TGTGCCTGGAGTTCCCAGGGCCGCAATCAGCCCCAGCATTTT. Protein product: CAWSSQGRNQPQHF.

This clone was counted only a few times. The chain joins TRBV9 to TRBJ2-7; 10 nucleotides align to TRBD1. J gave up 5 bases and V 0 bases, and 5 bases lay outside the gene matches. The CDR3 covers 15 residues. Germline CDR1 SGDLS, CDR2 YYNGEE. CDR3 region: CASSVATGTGDEQYF. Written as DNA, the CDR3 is TGTGCCAGCAGCGTAGCTACCGGGACAGGGGACGAGCAGTACTTC.

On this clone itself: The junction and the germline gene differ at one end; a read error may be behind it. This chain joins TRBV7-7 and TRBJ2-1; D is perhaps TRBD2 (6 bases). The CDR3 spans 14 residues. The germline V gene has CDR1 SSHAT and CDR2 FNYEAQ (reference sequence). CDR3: CASSLARTNNEQFF. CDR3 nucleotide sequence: TGTGCTAGCAGCTTAGCGCGGACTAACAATGAGCAGTTCTTC.

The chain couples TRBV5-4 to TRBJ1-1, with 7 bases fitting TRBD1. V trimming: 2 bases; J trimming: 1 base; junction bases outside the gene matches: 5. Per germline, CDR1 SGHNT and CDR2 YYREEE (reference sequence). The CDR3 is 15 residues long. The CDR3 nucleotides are TGTGCCAGCAGCTTACAGGGGTGGACGAACACTGAAGCTTTCTTT. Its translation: CASSLQGWTNTEAFF. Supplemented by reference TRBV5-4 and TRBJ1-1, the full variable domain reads ETGVTQSPTHLIKTRGQQVTLRCSSQSGHNTVSWYQQALGQGPQFIFQYYREEENGRGNFPPRFSGLQFPNYSSELNVNALELDDSALYLCASSLQGWTNTEAFFGQGTRLTVV.

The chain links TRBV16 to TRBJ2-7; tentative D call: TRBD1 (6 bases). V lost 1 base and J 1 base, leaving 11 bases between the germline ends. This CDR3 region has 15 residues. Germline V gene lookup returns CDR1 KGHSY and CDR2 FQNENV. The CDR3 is CASSQFQGISYEQYF. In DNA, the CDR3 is TGTGCCAGCAGCCAATTTCAGGGGATTTCCTACGAGCAGTACTTC.

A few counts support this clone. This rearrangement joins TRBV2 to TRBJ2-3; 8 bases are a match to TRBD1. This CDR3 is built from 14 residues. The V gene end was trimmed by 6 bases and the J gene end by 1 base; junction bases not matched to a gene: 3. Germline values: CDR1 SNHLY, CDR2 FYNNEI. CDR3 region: CASRSTGGTDTQYF. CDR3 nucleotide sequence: TGTGCCAGCAGGTCGACAGGGGGCACAGATACGCAGTATTTT.

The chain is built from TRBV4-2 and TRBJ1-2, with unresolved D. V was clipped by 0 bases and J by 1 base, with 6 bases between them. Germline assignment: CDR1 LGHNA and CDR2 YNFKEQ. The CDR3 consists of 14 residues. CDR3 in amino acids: CASSQERGNYGYTF. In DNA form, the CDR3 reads TGTGCCAGCAGCCAAGAGCGGGGTAACTATGGCTACACCTTC.

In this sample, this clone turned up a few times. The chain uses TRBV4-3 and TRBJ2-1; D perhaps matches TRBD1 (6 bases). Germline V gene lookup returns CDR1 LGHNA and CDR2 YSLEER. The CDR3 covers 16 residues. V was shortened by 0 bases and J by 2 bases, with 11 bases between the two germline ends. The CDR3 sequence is CASSQDRGQPYNEQFF. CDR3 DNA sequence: TGCGCCAGCAGCCAAGATCGAGGACAGCCCTACAATGAGCAGTTCTTC.

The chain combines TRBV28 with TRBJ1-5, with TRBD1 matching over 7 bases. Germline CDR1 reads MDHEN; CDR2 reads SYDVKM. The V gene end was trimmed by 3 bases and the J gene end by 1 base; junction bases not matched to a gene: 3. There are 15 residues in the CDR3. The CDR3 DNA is TGTGCCAGCAGTTTTGGGACAGCAAGCAATCAGCCCCAGCATTTT. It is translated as CASSFGTASNQPQHF.

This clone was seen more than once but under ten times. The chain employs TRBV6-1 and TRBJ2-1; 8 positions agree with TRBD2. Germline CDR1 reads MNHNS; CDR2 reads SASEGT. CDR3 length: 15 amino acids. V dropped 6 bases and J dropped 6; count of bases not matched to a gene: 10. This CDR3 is CASSPGTRRSNEQFF. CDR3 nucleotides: TGTGCCAGCAGCCCCGGGACTAGAAGAAGCAATGAGCAGTTCTTC.

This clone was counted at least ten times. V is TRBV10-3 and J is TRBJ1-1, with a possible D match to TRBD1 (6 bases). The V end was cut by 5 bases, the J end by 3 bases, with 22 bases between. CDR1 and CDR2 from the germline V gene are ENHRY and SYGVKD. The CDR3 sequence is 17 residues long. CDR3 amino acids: CAISKDSGFEVDTEAFF. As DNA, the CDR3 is TGTGCCATCAGTAAGGACAGTGGCTTCGAGGTGGACACTGAAGCTTTCTTT.

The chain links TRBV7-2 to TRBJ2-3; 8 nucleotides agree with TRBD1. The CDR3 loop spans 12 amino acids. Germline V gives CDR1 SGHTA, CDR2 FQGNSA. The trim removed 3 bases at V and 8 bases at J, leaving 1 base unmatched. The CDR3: CASSFGQGTQYF. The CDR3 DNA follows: TGTGCCAGCAGCTTTGGACAGGGTACGCAGTATTTT. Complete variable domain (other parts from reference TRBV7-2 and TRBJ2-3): GAGVSQSPSNKVTEKGKDVELRCDPISGHTALYWYRQSLGQGLEFLIYFQGNSAPDKSGLPSDRFSAERTGGSVSTLTIQRTQQEDSAVYLCASSFGQGTQYFGPGTRLTVL.

Here the CDR3 DNA reads TGTGCCAGCAGCTTAGAGAGGGCACCCTACAATGAGCAGTTCTTC. This codes for CASSLERAPYNEQFF. V usage is TRBV11-2 and J usage is TRBJ2-1, with D possibly being TRBD2 (5 bases). Trimming took off 0 bases at V and 2 bases at J, with 8 bases between the two ends. CDR3 length: 15 amino acids. The germline CDR1 and CDR2 sequences are SGHAT and FQNNGV. The entire variable domain, with the rest obtained from reference TRBV11-2 and TRBJ2-1, is as follows: EAGVAQSPRYKIIEKRQSVAFWCNPISGHATLYWYQQILGQGPKLLIQFQNNGVVDDSQLPKDRFSAERLKGVDSTLKIQPAKLEDSAVYLCASSLERAPYNEQFFGPGTRLTVL.

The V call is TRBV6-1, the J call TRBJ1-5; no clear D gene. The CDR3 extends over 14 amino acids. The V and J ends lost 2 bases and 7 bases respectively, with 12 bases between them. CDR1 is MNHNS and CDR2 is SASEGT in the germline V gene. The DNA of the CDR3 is TGTGCCAGCAGTGAAATGAGCGGTGGGCAGCCCCAGCATTTT. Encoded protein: CASSEMSGGQPQHF.

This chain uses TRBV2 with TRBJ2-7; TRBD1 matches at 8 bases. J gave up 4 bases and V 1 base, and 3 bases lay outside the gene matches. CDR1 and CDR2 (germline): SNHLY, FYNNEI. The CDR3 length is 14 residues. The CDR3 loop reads CASSEGRGRYEQYF. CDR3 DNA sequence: TGTGCCAGCAGTGAAGGCAGGGGGCGGTACGAGCAGTACTTC.

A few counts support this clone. For the CDR3, the DNA is TGCGCCAGCAGCCAAGGACAGAGCACAGATACGCAGTATTTT. Translation: CASSQGQSTDTQYF. The rearrangement links TRBV4-1 to TRBJ2-3; D is perhaps TRBD1 (5 bases). From germline, CDR1 is MGHRA and CDR2 YSYEKL. This CDR3 contains 14 residues. V was shortened by 1 base and J by 0 bases, with 5 bases between the two germline ends.

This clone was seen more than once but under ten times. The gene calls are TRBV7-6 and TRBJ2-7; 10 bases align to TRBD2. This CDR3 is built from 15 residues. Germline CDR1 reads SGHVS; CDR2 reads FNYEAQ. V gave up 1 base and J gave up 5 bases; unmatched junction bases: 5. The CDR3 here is CASSLGLAGAHEQYF. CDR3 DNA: TGTGCCAGCAGCTTAGGGCTAGCGGGAGCTCACGAGCAGTACTTC.

CDR3 sequence reads: CASTLTASTGNTIYF. As DNA, the CDR3 is TGTGCCAGCACCTTGACAGCCAGTACTGGAAACACCATATATTTT. This chain links TRBV6-6 with TRBJ1-3; TRBD1 is a possible D gene (5 bases). This CDR3 spans 15 amino acids. Germline lookup yields CDR1 MNHNY and CDR2 SVGAGI (reference sequence). Trimming cost V 7 bases and J 2 bases, with 15 bases left between them.

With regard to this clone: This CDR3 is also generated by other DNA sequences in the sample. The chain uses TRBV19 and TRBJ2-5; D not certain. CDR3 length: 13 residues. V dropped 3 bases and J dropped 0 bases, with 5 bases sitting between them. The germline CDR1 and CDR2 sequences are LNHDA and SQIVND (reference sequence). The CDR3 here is CASSIDNQETQYF. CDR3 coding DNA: TGTGCCAGTAGTATCGACAACCAAGAGACCCAGTACTTC.

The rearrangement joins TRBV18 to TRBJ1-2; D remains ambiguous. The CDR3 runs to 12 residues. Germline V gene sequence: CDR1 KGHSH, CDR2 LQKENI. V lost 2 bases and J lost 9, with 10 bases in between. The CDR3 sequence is CASSPSIESYTF. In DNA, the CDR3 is TGTGCCAGCTCACCAAGCATCGAGAGCTACACCTTC.

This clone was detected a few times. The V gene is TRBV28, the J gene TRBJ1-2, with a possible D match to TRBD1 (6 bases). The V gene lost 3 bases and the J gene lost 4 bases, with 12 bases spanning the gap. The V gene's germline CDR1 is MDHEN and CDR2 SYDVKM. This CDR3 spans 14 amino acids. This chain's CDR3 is CASSLVSRGYGYTF. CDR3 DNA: TGTGCCAGCAGTTTGGTCTCCAGGGGCTATGGCTACACCTTC.

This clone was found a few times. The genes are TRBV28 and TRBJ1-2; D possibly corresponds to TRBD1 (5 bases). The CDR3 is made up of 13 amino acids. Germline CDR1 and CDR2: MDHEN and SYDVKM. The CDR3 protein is CAILPQGSDGYTF. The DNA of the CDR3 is TGTGCGATACTTCCCCAGGGTTCCGATGGCTACACCTTC.

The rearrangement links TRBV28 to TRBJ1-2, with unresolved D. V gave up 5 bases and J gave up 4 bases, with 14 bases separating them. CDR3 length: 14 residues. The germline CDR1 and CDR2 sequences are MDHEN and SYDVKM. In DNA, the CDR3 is TGTGCCAGCAGTAACGCCGGCGGAATCTATGGCTACACCTTC. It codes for CASSNAGGIYGYTF.

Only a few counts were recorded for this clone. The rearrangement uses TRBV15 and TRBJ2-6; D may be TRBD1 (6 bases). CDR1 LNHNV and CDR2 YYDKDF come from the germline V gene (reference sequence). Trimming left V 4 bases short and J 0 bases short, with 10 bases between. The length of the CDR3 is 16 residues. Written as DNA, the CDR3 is TGTGCCACCAGCATATGGACAGCCTCTGGGGCCAACGTCCTGACTTTC. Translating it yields CATSIWTASGANVLTF.

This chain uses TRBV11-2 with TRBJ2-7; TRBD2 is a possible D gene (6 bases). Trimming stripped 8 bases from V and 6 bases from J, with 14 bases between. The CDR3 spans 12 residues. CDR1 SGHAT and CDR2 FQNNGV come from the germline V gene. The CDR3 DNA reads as TGTGCCAGCGGGCGGGACCCCCCCGAGCAGTACTTC. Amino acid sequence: CASGRDPPEQYF.

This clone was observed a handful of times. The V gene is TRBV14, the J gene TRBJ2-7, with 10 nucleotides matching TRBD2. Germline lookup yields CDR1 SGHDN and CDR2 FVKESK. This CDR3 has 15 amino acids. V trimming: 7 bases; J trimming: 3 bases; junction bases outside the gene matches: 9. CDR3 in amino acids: CASKRTSGKVYEQYF. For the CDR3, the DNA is TGTGCCAGCAAACGGACTAGCGGAAAAGTCTACGAGCAGTACTTC. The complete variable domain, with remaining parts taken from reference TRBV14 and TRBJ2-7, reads EAGVTQFPSHSVIEKGQTVTLRCDPISGHDNLYWYRRVMGKEIKFLLHFVKESKQDESGMPNNRFLAERTGGTYSTLKVQPAELEDSGVYFCASKRTSGKVYEQYFGPGTRLTVT.

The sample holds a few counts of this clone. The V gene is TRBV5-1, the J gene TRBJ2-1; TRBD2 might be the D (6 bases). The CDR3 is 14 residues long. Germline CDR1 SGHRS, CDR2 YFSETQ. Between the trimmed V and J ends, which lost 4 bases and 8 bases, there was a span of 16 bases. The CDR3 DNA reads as TGCGCCAGCAGCGGGGGATCTAGCGCCGATGAGCAGTTCTTC. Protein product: CASSGGSSADEQFF.

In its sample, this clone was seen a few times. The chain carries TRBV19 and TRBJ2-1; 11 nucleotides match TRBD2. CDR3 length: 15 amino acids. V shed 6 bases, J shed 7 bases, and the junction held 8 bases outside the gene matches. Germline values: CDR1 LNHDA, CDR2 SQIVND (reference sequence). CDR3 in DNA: TGTGCCAGTAGCAGACTAGCGGGAATGAGTAATGAGCAGTTCTTC. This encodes CASSRLAGMSNEQFF.

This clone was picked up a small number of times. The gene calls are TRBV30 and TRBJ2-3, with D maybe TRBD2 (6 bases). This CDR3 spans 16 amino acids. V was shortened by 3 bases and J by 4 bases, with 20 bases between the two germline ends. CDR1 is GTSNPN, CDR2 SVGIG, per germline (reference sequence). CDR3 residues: CAWRFPRLDGADTQYF. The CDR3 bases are TGTGCCTGGAGGTTCCCCCGACTAGACGGTGCAGATACGCAGTATTTT.